These T cell receptor beta chains were read from a single sample in a study of T cells after yellow fever vaccination. Each CDR3 protein gets one entry after TCRdb re-called the 5' RACE reads with MiXCR. Here the sample spans 230,000 or so distinct CDR3 sequences, about 3.7% being singletons. Sequencing used PBMCs, obtained 15 days after the yellow fever booster vaccination. The receptors shown here come from a man younger than 30 who received the YFV17D yellow fever vaccine. Each CDR3 is given with its conserved first and last residue. D genes are given only for firm matches. Clone size is not always given. Where it is, it says once, few, many or a class for expanded clones.

many,TRBV11-2,NA,TRBJ2-7,CASSLGLTGRGYYEQYF,TGTGCCAGCAGCTTAGGTTTAACAGGCAGAGGTTACTACGAGCAGTACTTC
many,TRBV5-1,NA,TRBJ2-3,CASSSPQGSTQYF,TGCGCCAGCAGCTCACCCCAGGGTTCTACGCAGTATTTT
many,TRBV9,NA,TRBJ2-1,CASSVDNYNEQFF,TGTGCCAGCAGCGTAGACAACTACAATGAGCAGTTCTTC
NA,TRBV12-5,NA,TRBJ2-3,CASGSDGDRYTQYF,TGTGCTAGTGGTTCGGACGGGGATAGATATACGCAGTATTTT
many,TRBV11-3,NA,TRBJ2-7,CASSPGHSYEQYF,TGTGCCAGCAGCCCGGGACACTCCTACGAGCAGTACTTC
many,TRBV7-9,NA,TRBJ2-3,CASSLLTLVYTDTQYF,TGTGCCAGCAGCTTACTGACACTCGTTTACACAGATACGCAGTATTTT
many,TRBV20-1,TRBD1,TRBJ2-1,CSTSRDRGNNEQFF,TGCAGCACGAGCCGGGACAGGGGTAACAATGAGCAGTTCTTC
many,TRBV24-1,NA,TRBJ1-5,CATGGATTGSYQPQHF,TGTGCCACCGGTGGGGCAACTACAGGGAGTTATCAGCCCCAGCATTTT
many,TRBV5-1,TRBD1,TRBJ2-1,CASSSGQGGNEQFF,TGCGCCAGCAGCTCGGGACAGGGTGGGAATGAGCAGTTCTTC
many,TRBV5-1,TRBD2,TRBJ2-1,CASSLGAGPGNEQFF,TGCGCCAGCAGCTTGGGAGCGGGGCCGGGAAATGAGCAGTTCTTC
many,TRBV4-1,TRBD1,TRBJ2-5,CASSHGTASQETQYF,TGCGCCAGCAGCCACGGGACAGCGTCCCAAGAGACCCAGTACTTC
many,TRBV7-2,NA,TRBJ2-1,CASSRVHVVVSEQFF,TGTGCCAGCAGTCGGGTTCATGTGGTAGTGAGTGAGCAGTTCTTC
many,TRBV29-1,TRBD2,TRBJ2-3,CSGSTGGADTQYF,TGCAGCGGATCCACGGGGGGGGCAGATACGCAGTATTTT
NA,TRBV25-1,NA,TRBJ1-1,CASSDLRWGTEAFF,TGTGCCAGCAGTGATCTGCGGTGGGGCACTGAAGCTTTCTTT
many,TRBV25-1,TRBD1,TRBJ1-2,CASNRGWGGYTF,TGTGCCAGCAACAGGGGCTGGGGTGGCTACACCTTC
many,TRBV10-3,TRBD1,TRBJ2-3,CAISEPVRQGRDTQYF,TGTGCCATCAGTGAGCCCGTTAGACAGGGGAGAGATACGCAGTATTTT
many,TRBV19,TRBD1,TRBJ1-5,CASSGKGDRGWPQHF,TGTGCCAGTAGCGGAAAAGGGGACAGGGGTTGGCCCCAGCATTTT
many,TRBV7-2,TRBD1,TRBJ1-1,CASSSGTGGFRNTEAFF,TGTGCCAGCAGCTCCGGGACAGGGGGCTTTAGGAACACTGAAGCTTTCTTT
many,TRBV5-1,NA,TRBJ2-5,CASSLDPQGLRKYF,TGCGCCAGCAGCTTGGATCCCCAGGGGCTGAGAAAGTACTTC
many,TRBV7-3,TRBD1,TRBJ2-5,CASSSQGQETQYF,TGTGCCAGCAGTTCACAGGGGCAAGAGACCCAGTACTTC
many,TRBV5-1,NA,TRBJ1-1,CASSLPAAGDTEAFF,TGCGCCAGCAGCTTGCCGGCGGCGGGGGACACTGAAGCTTTCTTT
many,TRBV2,NA,TRBJ2-3,CASSEGFADTQYF,TGTGCCAGCAGTGAAGGGTTTGCAGATACGCAGTATTTT
many,TRBV3-1,NA,TRBJ2-1,CASSPMAVSSYNEQFF,TGTGCCAGCAGCCCTATGGCGGTCAGCTCCTACAATGAGCAGTTCTTC
many,TRBV7-9,NA,TRBJ1-3,CASSPVGGRIGNTIYF,TGTGCCAGCAGCCCGGTCGGGGGAAGGATTGGAAACACCATATATTTT
many,TRBV20-1,NA,TRBJ1-5,CSARDGRNQPQHF,TGCAGTGCTAGAGATGGGCGCAATCAGCCCCAGCATTTT
many,TRBV5-1,TRBD2,TRBJ2-1,CASSSGTSPLDEQFF,TGCGCCAGCAGCTCCGGGACTAGCCCCTTAGATGAGCAGTTCTTC
many,TRBV5-1,TRBD1,TRBJ2-3,CASSAQGTADTQYF,TGCGCCAGCAGCGCACAGGGGACCGCAGATACGCAGTATTTT
many,TRBV20-1,TRBD2,TRBJ2-5,CSARRGVPQETQYF,TGCAGTGCTAGGCGGGGGGTGCCCCAAGAGACCCAGTACTTC
many,TRBV4-1,TRBD2,TRBJ2-7,CASSPYPSGGTSYEQYF,TGCGCCAGCAGCCCCTACCCTAGCGGGGGAACCTCCTACGAGCAGTACTTC
many,TRBV25-1,NA,TRBJ1-4,CASSWGNEKLFF,TGTGCCAGCAGTTGGGGAAATGAAAAACTGTTTTTT
many,TRBV20-1,NA,TRBJ1-5,CSAREGRGVNQPQHF,TGCAGTGCTAGAGAGGGCAGGGGTGTCAATCAGCCCCAGCATTTT
many,TRBV12-3/TRBV12-4,TRBD1,TRBJ2-7,CASRGTGQEQYF,TGTGCCAGCAGAGGGACAGGTCAAGAGCAGTACTTC
many,TRBV29-1,TRBD2,TRBJ2-1,CSVEPSGAESSYNEQFF,TGCAGCGTTGAACCCAGCGGGGCCGAGAGCTCCTACAATGAGCAGTTCTTC
many,TRBV20-1,NA,TRBJ1-1,CSARDRGRYTEAFF,TGCAGTGCTAGAGATAGGGGCAGGTACACTGAAGCTTTCTTT
many,TRBV24-1,NA,TRBJ2-3,CATSDSRRSSTDTQYF,TGTGCCACCAGTGATTCGAGGCGCAGTAGCACAGATACGCAGTATTTT
many,TRBV5-1,NA,TRBJ1-3,CASSLVPGGNTIYF,TGCGCCAGCAGCTTGGTACCGGGAGGAAACACCATATATTTT
many,TRBV4-3,NA,TRBJ2-2,CASSQVGLFDTGELFF,TGCGCCAGCAGCCAAGTTGGGCTGTTTGACACCGGGGAGCTGTTTTTT
many,TRBV7-9,TRBD2,TRBJ2-7,CASSFAGGVYEQYF,TGTGCCAGCAGCTTCGCGGGGGGTGTCTACGAGCAGTACTTC
many,TRBV7-2,NA,TRBJ1-3,CASSFSSGQYLYF,TGTGCCAGCAGCTTTTCCAGCGGACAGTATCTATATTTT
few,TRBV11-2,TRBD2,TRBJ2-1,CASSSVAGGQSEQFF,TGTGCCAGCAGCTCGGTGGCGGGGGGGCAGAGTGAGCAGTTCTTC
many,TRBV11-2,TRBD1,TRBJ1-1,CASRARDRGRSTEAFF,TGTGCCAGCAGGGCCCGGGACAGGGGTAGGAGCACTGAAGCTTTCTTT
many,TRBV6-1,NA,TRBJ2-3,CASRQGNTDTQYF,TGTGCCAGCAGACAGGGTAACACAGATACGCAGTATTTT